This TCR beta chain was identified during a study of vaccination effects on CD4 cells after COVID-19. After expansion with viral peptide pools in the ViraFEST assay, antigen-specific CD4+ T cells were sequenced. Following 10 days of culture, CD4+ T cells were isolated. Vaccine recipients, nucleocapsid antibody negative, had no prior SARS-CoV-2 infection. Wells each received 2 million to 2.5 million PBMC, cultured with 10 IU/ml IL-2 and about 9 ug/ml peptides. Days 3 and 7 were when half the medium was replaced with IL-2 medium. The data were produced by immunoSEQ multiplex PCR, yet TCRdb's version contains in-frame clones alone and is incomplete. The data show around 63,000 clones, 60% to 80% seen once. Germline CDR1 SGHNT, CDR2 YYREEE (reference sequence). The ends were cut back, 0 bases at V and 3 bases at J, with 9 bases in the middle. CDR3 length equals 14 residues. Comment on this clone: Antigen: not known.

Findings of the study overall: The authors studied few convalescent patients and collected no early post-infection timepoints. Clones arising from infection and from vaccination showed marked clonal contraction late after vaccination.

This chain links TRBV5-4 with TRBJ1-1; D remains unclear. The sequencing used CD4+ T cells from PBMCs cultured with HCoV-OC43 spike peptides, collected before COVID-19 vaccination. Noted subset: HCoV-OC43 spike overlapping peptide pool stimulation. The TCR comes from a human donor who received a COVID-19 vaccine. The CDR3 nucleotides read TGTGCCAGCAGCTTGGGGGTTCGAGACACTGAAGCTTTCTTT. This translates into CASSLGVRDTEAFF.